The TCR beta chain under discussion was sequenced for a study of blood T cell repertoires in COVID-19. Study-level background: Acute-phase and convalescent COVID-19 samples originated in the United States, Italy and Spain.

Authors' methods: Estimation of nucleated cell counts was performed using reference gene primer amplification. Repertoires were generated with immunoSEQ multiplex PCR, while TCRdb's copy carries only in-frame clones and drops some. Clonal size and the V and J genes are those of that table, whereas D and trimming came from the DNA. The data contain roughly 150,000 clones, less than 90% of them singletons. V was cut by 3 bases and J by 7 bases, with 21 bases left in between. Germline V gives CDR1 MGHRA, CDR2 YSYEKL. CDR3 length: 16 residues. The sequence derives from a woman between 65 and 79 years old with acute or convalescent COVID-19. Sequencing was performed on peripheral blood. The rearrangement joins TRBV4-1 to TRBJ1-2; D possibly corresponds to TRBD1 (6 bases). CDR3 in DNA: TGCGCCAGCAGCCAGGGACAAGGGGTTAGCTACGCTGGCTACACCTTC. Residues: CASSQGQGVSYAGYTF.